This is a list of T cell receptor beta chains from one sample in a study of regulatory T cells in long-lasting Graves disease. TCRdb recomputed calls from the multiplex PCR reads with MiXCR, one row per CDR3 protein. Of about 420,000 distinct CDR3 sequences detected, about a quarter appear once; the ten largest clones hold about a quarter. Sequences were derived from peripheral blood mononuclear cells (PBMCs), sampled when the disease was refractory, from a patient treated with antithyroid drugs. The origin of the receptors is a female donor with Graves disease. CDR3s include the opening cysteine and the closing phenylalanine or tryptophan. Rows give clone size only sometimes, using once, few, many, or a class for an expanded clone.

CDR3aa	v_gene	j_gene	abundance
CASSPGQGGSYKQYF	TRBV13	TRBJ2-7	.
CASRSAGQTYEQYF	TRBV2	TRBJ2-7	many
CASSPQQGMNTEAFF	TRBV12-3/TRBV12-4	TRBJ1-1	many
CASSISGTQETQYF	TRBV19	TRBJ2-5	few
CASSPGQGRDFDTEAFF	TRBV5-4	TRBJ1-1	few
CASSDSGATGELFF	TRBV25-1	TRBJ2-2	.
CSARDEANRVANVLTF	TRBV20-1	TRBJ2-6	many
CASRGPPGGSYEQYF	TRBV28	TRBJ2-7	many
CASSPLQGILNTEAFF	TRBV12-3/TRBV12-4	TRBJ1-1	.
CASRGLAGEAGANVLTF	TRBV6-2/TRBV6-3	TRBJ2-6	once
CASSLALGTRTYELYF	TRBV7-9	TRBJ2-7	.
CASSGGSAGERNYGYTF	TRBV6-1	TRBJ1-2	many
CASRDTQYF	TRBV2	TRBJ2-3	few
CATSEDGYTGELFF	TRBV24-1	TRBJ2-2	.
CASNLPGLVGNEQFF	TRBV28	TRBJ2-1	.
CSAGGGPGLRGEQYF	TRBV20-1	TRBJ2-7	.